Sequencing of this T cell receptor beta chain was carried out in a study of immune cell composition in non-small cell lung cancer. Findings and limits, study-wide: Tumour TCR-beta clonality showed no significant link to smoking pack-years.

The repertoire was sequenced with immunoSEQ multiplex PCR; TCRdb's copy has only in-frame clones and lacks some. The table records 950 to 1,100 clones, roughly 65% of them present only once. Comments on this clone: The antigen is unknown.

Between the trimmed V and J ends, which lost 7 bases and 0 bases, there was a span of 12 bases. The CDR3 sequence is 14 residues long. CDR1 MNHNS and CDR2 SASEGT come from the germline V gene. Sequencing used lung tumor tissue. The gene calls are TRBV6-1 and TRBJ1-1; no firm D call. The receptor was isolated from a human donor with non-small cell lung cancer. This CDR3 is CASIPAQMNTEAFF. The CDR3 DNA reads TGTGCCAGCATCCCTGCACAAATGAACACTGAAGCTTTCTTT.